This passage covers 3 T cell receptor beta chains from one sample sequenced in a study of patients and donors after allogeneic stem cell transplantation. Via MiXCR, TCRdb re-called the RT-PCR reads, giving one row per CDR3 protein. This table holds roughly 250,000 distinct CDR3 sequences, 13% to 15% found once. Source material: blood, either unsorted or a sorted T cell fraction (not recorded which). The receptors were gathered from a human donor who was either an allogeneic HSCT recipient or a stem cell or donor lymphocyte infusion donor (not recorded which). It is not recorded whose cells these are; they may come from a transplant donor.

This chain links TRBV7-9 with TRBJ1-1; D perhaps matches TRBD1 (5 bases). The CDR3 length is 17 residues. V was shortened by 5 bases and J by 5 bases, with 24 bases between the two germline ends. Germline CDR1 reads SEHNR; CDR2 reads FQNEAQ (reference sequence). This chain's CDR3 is CASSPLTPLGVRTEAFF. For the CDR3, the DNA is TGTGCCAGCAGCCCTCTGACCCCCTTGGGGGTGCGGACTGAAGCTTTCTTT.

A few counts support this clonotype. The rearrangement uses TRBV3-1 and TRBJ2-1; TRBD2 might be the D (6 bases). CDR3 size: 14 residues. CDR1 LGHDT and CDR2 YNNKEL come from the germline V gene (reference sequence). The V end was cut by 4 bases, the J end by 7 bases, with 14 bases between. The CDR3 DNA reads TGTGCCAGCAGCCTTTTAAGGGAGGTTAATGAGCAGTTCTTC. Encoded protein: CASSLLREVNEQFF.

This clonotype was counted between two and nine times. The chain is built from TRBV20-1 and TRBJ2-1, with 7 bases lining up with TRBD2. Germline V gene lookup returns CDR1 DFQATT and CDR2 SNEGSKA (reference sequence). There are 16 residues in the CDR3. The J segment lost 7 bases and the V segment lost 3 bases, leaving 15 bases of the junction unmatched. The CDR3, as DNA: TGCAGTGCTAGTCCCGCAGCGGGGATGGAGAATAATGAGCAGTTCTTC. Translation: CSASPAAGMENNEQFF.